This T cell receptor (beta chain) is from a study of shared clonotypes between healthy human individuals. Sequenced by immunoSEQ multiplex PCR; TCRdb stores in-frame clones only, minus some. This table has around 2,100,000 clones, over 85% appearing once. For this clone: The same CDR3 arises from other DNA sequences in this sample as well.

Germline CDR1 LNHNV, CDR2 YYDKDF (reference sequence). Trimming removed 0 bases from V and 3 bases from J, with 9 bases in between. The CDR3 runs 15 residues. Terminally differentiated effector memory CD45RA+ cells were left out of the naive CD8 fraction, which was CD45RO-negative and positively selected for CCR7. V is TRBV15 and J is TRBJ1-5, with D uncertain. Material for sequencing was naive CD8+ T cells sorted from blood. This receptor was taken from a man younger than 35 in good health. The CDR3 reads CATSRDLGLNQPQHF. CDR3 nucleotide sequence: TGTGCCACCAGCAGAGATCTGGGCCTCAATCAGCCCCAGCATTTT. The whole variable domain, remainder taken from reference TRBV15 and TRBJ1-5, is DAMVIQNPRYQVTQFGKPVTLSCSQTLNHNVMYWYQQKSSQAPKLLFHYYDKDFNNEADTPDNFQSRRPNTSFCFLDIRSPGLGDTAMYLCATSRDLGLNQPQHFGDGTRLSIL.